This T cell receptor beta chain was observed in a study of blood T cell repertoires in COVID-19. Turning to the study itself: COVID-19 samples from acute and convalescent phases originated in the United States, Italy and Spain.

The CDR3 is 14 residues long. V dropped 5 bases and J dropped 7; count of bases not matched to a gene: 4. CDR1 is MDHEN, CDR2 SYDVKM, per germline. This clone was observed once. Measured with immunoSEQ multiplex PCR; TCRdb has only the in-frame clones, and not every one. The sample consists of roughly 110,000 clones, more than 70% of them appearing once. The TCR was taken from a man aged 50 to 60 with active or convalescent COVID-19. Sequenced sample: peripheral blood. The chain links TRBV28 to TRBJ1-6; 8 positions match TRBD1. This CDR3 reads CASSRRQGNSPLHF. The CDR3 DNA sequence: TGTGCCAGCAGTCGAAGACAGGGGAATTCACCCCTCCACTTT. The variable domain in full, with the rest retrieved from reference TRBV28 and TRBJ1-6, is DVKVTQSSRYLVKRTGEKVFLECVQDMDHENMFWYRQDPGLGLRLIYFSYDVKMKEKGDIPEGYSVSREKKERFSLILESASTNQTSMYLCASSRRQGNSPLHFGNGTRLTVT.